The 31 T cell receptor beta chains reported below all come from one sample, sequenced in a study of cytomegalovirus exposure and HLA in healthy donors. Both 60 Vbeta primers and 13 Jbeta primers went into the PCR. Some clones are missing from TCRdb's copy, which holds only in-frame ones; the method was immunoSEQ multiplex PCR. The top ten hold roughly 3.9% of the sample, which has fewer than 110,000 clones, 77% seen once. The sequenced sample was PBMCs. These receptors originate from a male donor in good health and CMV-seronegative.

V gene TRBV27 combines with J gene TRBJ1-1; D possibly corresponds to TRBD1 (5 bases). With 3 bases removed from V and 6 bases from J, the gap between germline ends came to 14 bases. The CDR3 has 14 residues. Germline lookup yields CDR1 MNHEY and CDR2 SMNVEV (reference sequence). CDR3 bases: TGTGCCAGCAGTTTGGGATATCAGGGTTCTGAAGCTTTCTTT. This codes for CASSLGYQGSEAFF.

The J gene is TRBJ2-7, the V gene TRBV7-2; no firm D call. Germline lookup yields CDR1 SGHTA and CDR2 FQGNSA. Trimming removed 5 bases at V and 4 bases at J, with 9 bases between. This CDR3 has 12 amino acids. The CDR3 DNA follows: TGTGCCAGCAGCCTCACAGATTACGAGCAGTACTTC. Translated: CASSLTDYEQYF. Variable domain in full (rest from reference TRBV7-2 and TRBJ2-7): GAGVSQSPSNKVTEKGKDVELRCDPISGHTALYWYRQSLGQGLEFLIYFQGNSAPDKSGLPSDRFSAERTGGSVSTLTIQRTQQEDSAVYLCASSLTDYEQYFGPGTRLTVT.

The V gene is TRBV21-1, the J gene TRBJ1-5; TRBD1 reflects the table's D call only, with no check against the DNA. TRBV21-1 is described as a pseudogene. This CDR3 has 14 residues. CDR3 DNA sequence: TGTGCCAGCCCACGGAAGGGGCGATATCAGCCCCAGCATTTT. Its translation: CASPRKGRYQPQHF.

The chain combines TRBV6-5 with TRBJ1-2; 7 bases agree with TRBD1. The CDR3 spans 13 residues. Germline CDR1 is MNHEY and CDR2 is SVGAGI. The V gene end was trimmed by 4 bases and the J gene end by 2 bases; junction bases not matched to a gene: 1. The chain's CDR3 is CASSWGQNYGYTF. CDR3 bases: TGTGCCAGCAGTTGGGGACAGAACTATGGCTACACCTTC.

V is TRBV14 and J is TRBJ2-2; D unclear. Trimming pared 1 base from V and 6 bases from J, leaving 12 bases between. The CDR3 extends over 15 amino acids. Germline-derived CDR1 and CDR2 are SGHDN and FVKESK. DNA of the CDR3: TGTGCCAGCAGCCAAGCGATAGGCCGGGCCGGGGAGCTGTTTTTT. This translates into CASSQAIGRAGELFF.

V usage is TRBV30 and J usage is TRBJ2-7; TRBD1 agrees at 8 bases. The ends lost 3 bases at V and 3 bases at J; junction bases unmatched: 7. The CDR3 runs to 14 residues. Germline CDR1 reads GTSNPN; CDR2 reads SVGIG (reference sequence). CDR3 loop: CAWSRTGGFYEQYF. CDR3 nucleotides: TGTGCCTGGAGCAGAACAGGGGGTTTCTACGAGCAGTACTTC.

This chain joins TRBV7-9 and TRBJ2-7; possible D gene TRBD1, 6 bases. This CDR3 has 15 amino acids. V shed 3 bases and J shed 4 bases, with 16 bases lying between them. Germline V gene lookup returns CDR1 SEHNR and CDR2 FQNEAQ (reference sequence). CDR3 coding DNA: TGTGCCAGCAGCTTGGCCTACGGGACATATTACGAGCAGTACTTC. Amino acids: CASSLAYGTYYEQYF. Looking up the rest from reference TRBV7-9 and TRBJ2-7 gives the full variable domain: DTGVSQNPRHKITKRGQNVTFRCDPISEHNRLYWYRQTLGQGPEFLTYFQNEAQLEKSRLLSDRFSAERPKGSFSTLEIQRTEQGDSAMYLCASSLAYGTYYEQYFGPGTRLTVT.

CDR3 loop: CASSRTRDRGGGYTF. The DNA of the CDR3 is TGTGCCAGCAGTAGAACCCGGGACAGGGGAGGCGGCTACACCTTC. The chain is built from TRBV6-5 and TRBJ1-2, with 10 positions matching TRBD1. Germline-derived CDR1 and CDR2 are MNHEY and SVGAGI. The V gene end was trimmed by 5 bases and the J gene end by 8 bases; junction bases not matched to a gene: 11. The CDR3 totals 15 residues.

V is TRBV11-3 and J is TRBJ2-1, with D possibly TRBD1 on 6 matching bases. The germline V gene has CDR1 SGHNT and CDR2 YENEEA. The CDR3 is made up of 14 amino acids. V was shortened by 1 base and J by 9 bases, with 13 bases between the two germline ends. CDR3 in DNA: TGTGCCAGCAGCTTAGGGGGGCTCTCGGGTGAGCAGTTCTTC. Its protein is CASSLGGLSGEQFF.

V is TRBV2 and J is TRBJ1-1, with a possible D match to TRBD1 (5 bases). Germline CDR1 SNHLY, CDR2 FYNNEI. This CDR3 has 13 residues. Trimming cost V 4 bases and J 2 bases, with 8 bases left between them. CDR3 protein: CASSVWGNTEAFF. DNA of the CDR3: TGTGCCAGCAGTGTATGGGGCAACACTGAAGCTTTCTTT.

V and J are TRBV14 and TRBJ1-1, with 8 bases that match TRBD1. The CDR3 spans 14 residues. In germline, CDR1 is SGHDN, CDR2 FVKESK. Unmatched junction bases numbered 4, after V lost 4 bases and J lost 3 bases. Here the CDR3 reads CASSLTGGHTEAFF. CDR3 in DNA: TGTGCCAGCAGCCTTACAGGGGGACACACTGAAGCTTTCTTT.

This clone was recorded a few times. Distinct nucleotide sequences in the sample also encode this CDR3. The CDR3 region is CASSTSNSPSEQFF. CDR3 DNA sequence: TGTGCCAGTAGTACCAGTAACAGCCCGAGTGAGCAGTTCTTC. The chain carries TRBV19 and TRBJ2-1; D is ambiguous. V was trimmed by 4 bases and J by 9 bases, leaving 16 bases between them. This CDR3 region has 14 residues. Germline assignment: CDR1 LNHDA and CDR2 SQIVND (reference sequence).

This chain links TRBV10-3 with TRBJ2-2, with D uncertain. Germline V gene sequence: CDR1 ENHRY, CDR2 SYGVKD. The CDR3 spans 15 residues. Trimming pared 2 bases from V and 4 bases from J, leaving 11 bases between. In DNA form, the CDR3 reads TGTGCCATCAGTGAGCTCTCTATTGGCACCGGGGAGCTGTTTTTT. It translates to CAISELSIGTGELFF.

The chain links TRBV6-5 to TRBJ2-1, with D perhaps TRBD2 (5 bases). This CDR3 is 14 amino acids long. Germline loops: CDR1 MNHEY, CDR2 SVGAGI. Trimming took 2 bases from V and 6 from J, leaving 11 bases between them. The DNA for the CDR3 is TGTGCCAGCAGTTACGGGGAGTCCGCCAATGAGCAGTTCTTC. Residues: CASSYGESANEQFF.

J is TRBJ2-7 and V is TRBV2; D gene uncertain. In germline, CDR1 is SNHLY, CDR2 FYNNEI. The V and J ends lost 6 bases and 2 bases respectively, with 14 bases between them. This CDR3 has 14 residues. This CDR3 is CASRPARFPYEQYF. The CDR3 DNA reads TGTGCCAGCAGGCCCGCGCGGTTCCCCTACGAGCAGTACTTC.

The chain combines TRBV7-2 with TRBJ2-7, with 8 bases identical to TRBD1. Germline CDR1 and CDR2: SGHTA and FQGNSA. The CDR3 totals 15 residues. The V segment lost 6 bases and the J segment 3 bases; nucleotides outside the gene matches: 10. The CDR3: CASSFGQGVGYEQYF. DNA of the CDR3: TGTGCCAGCAGTTTCGGACAGGGAGTCGGCTACGAGCAGTACTTC.

The chain is built from TRBV18 and TRBJ2-7; 8 bases are shared with TRBD2. V trimming: 4 bases; J trimming: 2 bases; junction bases outside the gene matches: 4. The CDR3 totals 14 residues. The germline CDR1 and CDR2 sequences are KGHSH and LQKENI. CDR3 coding DNA: TGTGCCAGCTCACTAGCGGGGACGACCTACGAGCAGTACTTC. Its protein is CASSLAGTTYEQYF.

This clone turned up a few times. The rearrangement uses TRBV5-1 and TRBJ2-1, with 8 bases identical to TRBD2. V shed 3 bases and J 6 bases; nucleotides not matched to a gene: 14. This CDR3 spans 17 amino acids. Germline CDR1 is SGHRS and CDR2 is YFSETQ. CDR3 sequence reads: CASSWQGLTGGLNEQFF. The CDR3, as DNA: TGCGCCAGCAGCTGGCAGGGCCTAACGGGAGGGCTCAATGAGCAGTTCTTC.

The V and J genes are TRBV30 and TRBJ2-5; no firm D call. The closer fit of TRBJ2-7 to the DNA end suggests the J call may be wrong. This CDR3 has 12 amino acids. Germline-derived CDR1 and CDR2 are GTSNPN and SVGIG (reference sequence). The CDR3 DNA is TGTGCCTGGAGTGACAGCTCCTACGAGCAGTACTTC. Translation: CAWSDSSYEQYF.

V usage is TRBV7-2 and J usage is TRBJ1-3, with D maybe TRBD1 (6 bases). Trimming took off 1 base at V and 2 bases at J, with 9 bases between the two ends. The CDR3 covers 15 residues. Germline loops: CDR1 SGHTA, CDR2 FQGNSA. The CDR3 spells CASSLVYRAGNTIYF. In DNA, the CDR3 is TGTGCCAGCAGCTTAGTGTACAGGGCTGGAAACACCATATATTTT.

This clone was seen only a few times. The V call is TRBV29-1, the J call TRBJ2-5; 8 bases align to TRBD1. CDR3 length: 13 amino acids. The germline V gene has CDR1 SQVTM and CDR2 ANQGSEA. V lost 3 bases, J lost 11 bases, and 11 bases stayed unmatched. The CDR3 here is CSVDGTGALGQYF. Here the CDR3 DNA reads TGCAGCGTTGACGGGACAGGTGCCCTGGGGCAGTACTTC.

The chain employs TRBV4-2 and TRBJ2-7; 13 positions agree with TRBD2. The V gene end was trimmed by 5 bases and the J gene end by 5 bases; junction bases not matched to a gene: 21. This CDR3 has 20 residues. Germline V gene data show CDR1 as LGHNA and CDR2 as YNFKEQ. The CDR3 reads CASSKGPLGTSGKVLNEQYF. The CDR3 bases are TGTGCCAGCAGCAAAGGCCCCTTAGGGACTAGCGGGAAGGTCTTGAACGAGCAGTACTTC.

This CDR3 is CASSLGGRGTGELFF. The CDR3 nucleotides are TGTGCCAGCAGCTTAGGCGGGAGGGGTACCGGGGAGCTGTTTTTT. The V and J genes are TRBV11-3 and TRBJ2-2, with 9 bases identical to TRBD2. Trimming removed 1 base from V and 5 bases from J; junction bases left unmatched: 2. The CDR3 covers 15 residues. CDR1 is SGHNT, CDR2 YENEEA, per germline.

The chain joins TRBV7-9 to TRBJ1-1; the D is unclear. The CDR3 has 14 residues. The germline V gene encodes CDR1 SEHNR and CDR2 FQNEAQ (reference sequence). Trimming took off 5 bases at V and 2 bases at J, with 12 bases between the two ends. The CDR3 coding sequence is TGTGCCAGCAGCCCTTTCGCAGGAAACACTGAAGCTTTCTTT. Residues: CASSPFAGNTEAFF. Combining the CDR3 with reference TRBV7-9 and TRBJ1-1 gives the whole variable domain DTGVSQNPRHKITKRGQNVTFRCDPISEHNRLYWYRQTLGQGPEFLTYFQNEAQLEKSRLLSDRFSAERPKGSFSTLEIQRTEQGDSAMYLCASSPFAGNTEAFFGQGTRLTVV.

The rearrangement links TRBV27 to TRBJ2-4; 10 bases match TRBD2. Germline lookup yields CDR1 MNHEY and CDR2 SMNVEV (reference sequence). The trim removed 6 bases at V and 6 bases at J, leaving 2 bases unmatched. The CDR3 consists of 13 residues. CDR3 sequence (DNA): TGTGCCAGCAGAAGCGGGAGGGGAAACATTCAGTACTTC. Its translation is CASRSGRGNIQYF.

The gene calls are TRBV15 and TRBJ1-3; TRBD1 is a possible D gene (6 bases). This CDR3 region has 15 residues. V was trimmed by 4 bases and J by 0 bases, leaving 10 bases between them. The germline V gene has CDR1 LNHNV and CDR2 YYDKDF (reference sequence). The CDR3 here is CATSNDRISGNTIYF. The CDR3 DNA reads as TGTGCCACCAGCAACGACAGGATCTCTGGAAACACCATATATTTT. The full variable domain, its missing parts supplied by reference TRBV15 and TRBJ1-3, is DAMVIQNPRYQVTQFGKPVTLSCSQTLNHNVMYWYQQKSSQAPKLLFHYYDKDFNNEADTPDNFQSRRPNTSFCFLDIRSPGLGDTAMYLCATSNDRISGNTIYFGEGSWLTVV.

The CDR3 bases are TGCGCCAGCAGTGAGATCGGGAGCTCCTACAATGAGCAGTTCTTC. Its translation is CASSEIGSSYNEQFF. This rearrangement joins TRBV10-2 to TRBJ2-1; TRBD2 is a possible D gene (6 bases). CDR3 length equals 15 residues. Germline V gene data show CDR1 as WSHSY and CDR2 as SAAADI. Trimming cost V 2 bases and J 0 bases, with 8 bases left between them.

This clone showed up just a few times. The rearrangement uses TRBV27 and TRBJ2-6; perhaps TRBD2 as D (6 bases). Germline-derived CDR1 and CDR2 are MNHEY and SMNVEV (reference sequence). The CDR3 has 17 residues. V lost 2 bases and J 4 bases, leaving 15 bases between the germline ends. CDR3 bases: TGTGCCAGCAGTTTAAGCCCCCCCCGGGGGGGGGCCAACGTCCTGACTTTC. As protein: CASSLSPPRGGANVLTF.

The chain has TRBV7-3 and TRBJ1-1, with a tentative D call TRBD1 (5 bases). CDR1 and CDR2 (germline): SGHTA, FQGTGA. The CDR3 spans 15 residues. V was shortened by 1 base and J by 4 bases, with 13 bases between the two germline ends. The CDR3 nucleotides read TGTGCCAGCAGCTTAAGGGGGGTCGGAGGCACTGAAGCTTTCTTT. Its protein product is CASSLRGVGGTEAFF.

This CDR3 is CASSLEETQYF. CDR3 nucleotides: TGTGCCAGCTCACTCGAGGAGACCCAGTACTTC. The chain employs TRBV18 and TRBJ2-5; D is uncertain. Trimming removed 4 bases at V and 5 bases at J, with 5 bases between. This CDR3 region has 11 residues. CDR1 and CDR2 (germline): KGHSH, LQKENI.

This rearrangement joins TRBV5-1 to TRBJ2-4, with TRBD2 as a possible D gene (5 bases). Germline CDR1 and CDR2: SGHRS and YFSETQ. V lost 3 bases and J lost 3, with 13 bases in between. CDR3 length equals 15 residues. CDR3 nucleotide sequence: TGCGCCAGCAGCTCCACGGGAAGTGACAAAAACATTCAGTACTTC. Protein sequence: CASSSTGSDKNIQYF.